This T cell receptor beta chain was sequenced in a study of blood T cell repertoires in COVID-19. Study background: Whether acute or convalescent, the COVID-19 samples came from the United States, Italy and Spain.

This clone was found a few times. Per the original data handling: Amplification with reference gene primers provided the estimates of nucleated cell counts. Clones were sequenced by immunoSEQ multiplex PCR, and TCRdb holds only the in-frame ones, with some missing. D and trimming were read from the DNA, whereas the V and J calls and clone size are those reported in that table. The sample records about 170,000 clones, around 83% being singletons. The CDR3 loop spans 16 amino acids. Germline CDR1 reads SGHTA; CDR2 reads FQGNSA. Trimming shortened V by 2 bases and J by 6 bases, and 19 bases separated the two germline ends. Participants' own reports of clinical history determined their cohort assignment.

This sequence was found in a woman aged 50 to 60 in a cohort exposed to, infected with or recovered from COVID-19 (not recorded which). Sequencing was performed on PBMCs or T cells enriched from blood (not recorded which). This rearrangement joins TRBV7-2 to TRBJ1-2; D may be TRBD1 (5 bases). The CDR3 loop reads CASSLRGTPSSNGYTF. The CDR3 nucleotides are TGTGCCAGCAGCTTACGGGGGACCCCCAGTTCCAATGGCTACACCTTC.